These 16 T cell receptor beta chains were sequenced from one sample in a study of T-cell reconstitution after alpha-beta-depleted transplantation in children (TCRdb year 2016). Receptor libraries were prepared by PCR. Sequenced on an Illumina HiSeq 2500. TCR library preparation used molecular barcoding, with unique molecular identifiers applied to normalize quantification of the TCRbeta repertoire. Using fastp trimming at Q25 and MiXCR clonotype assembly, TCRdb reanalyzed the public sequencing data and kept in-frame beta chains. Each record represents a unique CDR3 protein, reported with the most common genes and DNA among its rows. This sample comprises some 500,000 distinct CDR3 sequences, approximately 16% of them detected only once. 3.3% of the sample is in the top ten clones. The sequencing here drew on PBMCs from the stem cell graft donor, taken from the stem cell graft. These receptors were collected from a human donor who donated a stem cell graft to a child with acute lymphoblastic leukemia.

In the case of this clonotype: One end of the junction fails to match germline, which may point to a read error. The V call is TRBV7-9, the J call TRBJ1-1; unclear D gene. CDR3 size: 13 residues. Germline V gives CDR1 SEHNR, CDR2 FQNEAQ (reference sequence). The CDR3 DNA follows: TGTGCCAGCAGCTTAAACGTGAAAACTGAAGCTTTCTTT. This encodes CASSLNVKTEAFF.

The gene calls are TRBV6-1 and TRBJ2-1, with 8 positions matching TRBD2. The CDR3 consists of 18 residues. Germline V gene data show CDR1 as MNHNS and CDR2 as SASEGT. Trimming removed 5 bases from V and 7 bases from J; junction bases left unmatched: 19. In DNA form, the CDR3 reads TGTGCCAGCAGTCTTAGCGGGGACGAACGGTTGACACTGAATGAGCAGTTCTTC. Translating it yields CASSLSGDERLTLNEQFF.

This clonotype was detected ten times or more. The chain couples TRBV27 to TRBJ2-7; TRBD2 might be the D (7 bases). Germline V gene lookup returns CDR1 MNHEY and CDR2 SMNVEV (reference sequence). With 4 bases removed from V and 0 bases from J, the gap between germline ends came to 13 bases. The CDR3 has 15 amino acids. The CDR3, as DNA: TGTGCCAGCAGTTGGGGCGGGGGCAGCTCCTACGAGCAGTACTTC. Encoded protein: CASSWGGGSSYEQYF.

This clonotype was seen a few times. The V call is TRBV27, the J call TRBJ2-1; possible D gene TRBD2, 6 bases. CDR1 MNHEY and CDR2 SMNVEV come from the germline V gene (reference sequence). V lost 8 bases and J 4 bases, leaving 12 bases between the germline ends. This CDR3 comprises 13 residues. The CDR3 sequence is CASGLAYYNEQFF. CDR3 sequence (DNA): TGTGCCAGCGGCCTAGCGTATTACAATGAGCAGTTCTTC.

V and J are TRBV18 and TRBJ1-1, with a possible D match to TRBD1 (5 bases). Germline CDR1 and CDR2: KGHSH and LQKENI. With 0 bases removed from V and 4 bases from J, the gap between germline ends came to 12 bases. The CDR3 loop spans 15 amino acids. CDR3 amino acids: CASSPPSGARTEAFF. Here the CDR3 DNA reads TGTGCCAGCTCACCACCGAGCGGGGCGCGCACTGAAGCTTTCTTT.

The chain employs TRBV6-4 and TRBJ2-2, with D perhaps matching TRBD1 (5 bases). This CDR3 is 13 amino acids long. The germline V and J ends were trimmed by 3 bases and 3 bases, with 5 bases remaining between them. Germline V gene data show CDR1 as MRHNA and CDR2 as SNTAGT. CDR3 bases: TGTGCCAGCAGTGAGACAGACACCGGGGAGCTGTTTTTT. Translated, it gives CASSETDTGELFF.

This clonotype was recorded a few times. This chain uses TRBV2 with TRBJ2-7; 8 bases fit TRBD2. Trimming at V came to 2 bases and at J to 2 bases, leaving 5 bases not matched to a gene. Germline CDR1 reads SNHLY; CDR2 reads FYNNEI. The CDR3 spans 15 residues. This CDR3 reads CASSERGSGAYEQYF. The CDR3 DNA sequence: TGTGCCAGCAGTGAACGTGGTAGCGGGGCCTACGAGCAGTACTTC.

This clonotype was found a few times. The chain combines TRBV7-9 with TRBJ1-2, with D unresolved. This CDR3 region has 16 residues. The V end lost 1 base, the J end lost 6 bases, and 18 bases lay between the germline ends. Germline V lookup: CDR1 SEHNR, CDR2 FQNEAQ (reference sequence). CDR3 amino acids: CASSLGWRGVWDGYTF. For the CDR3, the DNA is TGTGCCAGCAGCTTAGGGTGGCGCGGTGTGTGGGATGGCTACACCTTC.

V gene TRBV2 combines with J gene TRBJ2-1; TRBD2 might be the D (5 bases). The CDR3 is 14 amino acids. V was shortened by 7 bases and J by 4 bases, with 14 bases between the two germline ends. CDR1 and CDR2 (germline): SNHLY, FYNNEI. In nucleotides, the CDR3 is TGTGCCAGCATCCCGGGCAGGACTTACAATGAGCAGTTCTTC. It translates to CASIPGRTYNEQFF.

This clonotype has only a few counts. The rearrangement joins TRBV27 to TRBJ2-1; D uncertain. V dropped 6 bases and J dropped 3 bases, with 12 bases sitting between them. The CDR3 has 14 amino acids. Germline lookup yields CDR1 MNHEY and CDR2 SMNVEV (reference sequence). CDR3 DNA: TGTGCCAGCAGCCTTATATTGGGCTACAATGAGCAGTTCTTC. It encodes CASSLILGYNEQFF.

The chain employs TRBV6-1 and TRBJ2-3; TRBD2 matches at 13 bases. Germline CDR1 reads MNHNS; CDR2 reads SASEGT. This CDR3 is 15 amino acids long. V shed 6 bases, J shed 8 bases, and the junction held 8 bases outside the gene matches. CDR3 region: CASSSPGLAGSTQYF. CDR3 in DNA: TGTGCCAGCAGCTCCCCGGGACTAGCGGGAAGTACGCAGTATTTT.

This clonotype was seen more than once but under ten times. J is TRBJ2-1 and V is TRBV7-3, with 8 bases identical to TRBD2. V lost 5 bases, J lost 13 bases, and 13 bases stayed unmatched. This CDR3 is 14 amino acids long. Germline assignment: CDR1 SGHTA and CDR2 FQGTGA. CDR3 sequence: CASSPQSGLAPQFF. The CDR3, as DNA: TGTGCCAGCAGCCCCCAATCTGGACTAGCCCCACAGTTCTTC.

The CDR3 loop reads CSARDRTTEAFF. The DNA for the CDR3 is TGCAGTGCTAGAGATCGGACCACTGAAGCTTTCTTT. The V call is TRBV20-1, the J call TRBJ1-1; D not resolved. Trimming pared 0 bases from V and 4 bases from J, leaving 6 bases between. Germline V gene lookup returns CDR1 DFQATT and CDR2 SNEGSKA (reference sequence). The length of the CDR3 is 12 residues.

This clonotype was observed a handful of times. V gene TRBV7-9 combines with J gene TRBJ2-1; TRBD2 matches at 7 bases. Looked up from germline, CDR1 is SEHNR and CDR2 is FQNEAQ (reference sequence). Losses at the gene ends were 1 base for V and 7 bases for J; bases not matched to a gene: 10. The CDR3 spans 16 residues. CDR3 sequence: CASSLVGGGRVNEQFF. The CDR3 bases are TGTGCCAGCAGCTTAGTTGGGGGGGGTCGGGTAAATGAGCAGTTCTTC.

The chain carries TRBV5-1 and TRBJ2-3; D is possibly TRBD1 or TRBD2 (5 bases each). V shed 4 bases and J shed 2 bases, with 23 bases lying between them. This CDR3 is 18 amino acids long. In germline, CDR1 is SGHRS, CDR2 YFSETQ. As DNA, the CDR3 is TGCGCCAGCAGCCCTATCCCTGGTGGGGGACGATTCACAGATACGCAGTATTTT. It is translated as CASSPIPGGGRFTDTQYF.

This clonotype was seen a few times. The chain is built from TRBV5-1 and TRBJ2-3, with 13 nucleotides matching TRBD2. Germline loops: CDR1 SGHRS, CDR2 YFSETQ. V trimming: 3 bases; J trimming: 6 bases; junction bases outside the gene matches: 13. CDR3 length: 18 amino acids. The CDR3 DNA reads TGCGCCAGCAGCTGGGGACCTGGACTAGCGGGAGAGGCGGATACGCAGTATTTT. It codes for CASSWGPGLAGEADTQYF.